This T cell receptor beta chain was identified in a study of beta chain features in type 1 diabetes. The overall study: Sorted cells from all samples, numbering 100 million to 120 million, were examined.

In this sample, this clone turned up once. The antigen remains unidentified. Expressed TCRB transcripts were sequenced, since all the RNA that had been isolated was reverse transcribed. The protocol was immunoSEQ multiplex PCR, while the TCRdb copy is restricted to in-frame clones and leaves out a portion. The sample lists hundreds of thousands of clones, roughly 17% occurring once. Germline V lookup: CDR1 MGHDK, CDR2 SYGVNS. With 2 bases clipped from V and 4 bases from J, the junction kept 9 bases outside the gene matches. The CDR3 is 16 amino acids. Study results and limitations: Although PCR might favor shorter templates, it would do so equally in patients and controls. The naive, central memory and Treg TCRB repertoires of patients appeared to be more similar to one another than those of healthy donors. Within each of all four CD4+ subsets, Type 1 diabetes patients had TCRB CDR3s that were moderately but significantly shorter.

Sequenced material: naive CD4+ T cells from blood. The chain carries TRBV25-1 and TRBJ2-7; 9 nucleotides agree with TRBD2. This TCR was sampled from a woman younger than 35 in good health. The CDR3: CASSEEETSGGYEQYF. The CDR3 DNA reads TGTGCCAGCAGTGAAGAAGAGACTAGCGGAGGGTACGAGCAGTACTTC.